The 18 T cell receptor beta chains presented below share a single source sample, sequenced in a study of OX40 agonist ivuxolimab in advanced cancers. Data came from immunoSEQ multiplex PCR; TCRdb stores just in-frame clones and leaves some out. The table has 72,000 or so clones, around 90% seen once; the top ten hold approximately 0.86%. The sequenced sample was CD4+ or CD8+ T cells sorted from blood, obtained in a trial of the OX40 agonist ivuxolimab. Receptors originate from an adult with an advanced solid tumor such as melanoma, head and neck, liver or kidney cancer.

The chain is built from TRBV5-4 and TRBJ1-3, with 9 bases identical to TRBD1. The CDR3 runs 15 residues. V lost 2 bases to trimming and J lost 3 bases; unmatched junction nucleotides: 3. Germline values: CDR1 SGHNT, CDR2 YYREEE (reference sequence). The CDR3 DNA sequence: TGTGCCAGCAGCTTAGGACAGGGGATTGGAAACACCATATATTTT. Its translation: CASSLGQGIGNTIYF.

In its sample, this clone was seen a few times. V gene TRBV27 combines with J gene TRBJ1-1, with 8 bases that match TRBD1. Germline loops: CDR1 MNHEY, CDR2 SMNVEV (reference sequence). The J segment lost 1 base and the V segment lost 4 bases, leaving 8 bases of the junction unmatched. There are 16 residues in the CDR3. CDR3 residues: CASSSKTGDKNTEAFF. The CDR3 DNA sequence: TGTGCCAGCAGTTCCAAGACAGGGGACAAGAACACTGAAGCTTTCTTT.

In DNA, the CDR3 is TGTGCCAGCAGCTTGCCCCCAGATACGCAGTATTTT. Translated: CASSLPPDTQYF. The chain employs TRBV5-6 and TRBJ2-3; D is ambiguous. This CDR3 has 12 residues. Germline CDR1 SGHDT, CDR2 YYEEEE. The V and J ends lost 1 base and 4 bases respectively, with 4 bases between them.

The chain joins TRBV6-1 to TRBJ1-1; D not resolved. The CDR3 sequence is 13 residues long. The ends were cut back, 7 bases at V and 3 bases at J, with 12 bases in the middle. In germline, CDR1 is MNHNS, CDR2 SASEGT. The CDR3 sequence is CASTLDGYTEAFF. DNA for the CDR3: TGTGCCAGCACCCTGGACGGATACACTGAAGCTTTCTTT.

The CDR3, as DNA: TGTGCCAGCAGCTTAGGCCTAGCGGGAGAGACCCAGTACTTC. This encodes CASSLGLAGETQYF. The gene calls are TRBV7-9 and TRBJ2-5; TRBD2 agrees at 8 bases. Trimming cost V 1 base and J 4 bases; bases outside gene matches: 2. Germline assignment: CDR1 SEHNR and CDR2 FQNEAQ (reference sequence). This CDR3 has 14 amino acids.

The chain has TRBV15 and TRBJ1-6; 7 nucleotides match TRBD1. The length of the CDR3 is 15 residues. Germline trimming cut 3 bases from V and 6 bases from J; bases unmatched to any gene: 5. Germline V gene lookup returns CDR1 LNHNV and CDR2 YYDKDF (reference sequence). CDR3 loop: CATSSGQAGNSPLHF. The CDR3 DNA is TGTGCCACCAGCAGTGGACAGGCTGGTAATTCACCCCTCCACTTT.

V gene TRBV28 combines with J gene TRBJ2-1; D is possibly TRBD1 (6 bases). The CDR3 length is 13 residues. The V gene's germline CDR1 is MDHEN and CDR2 SYDVKM. Deletions cut 2 bases from V and 7 bases from J, with 9 bases between. CDR3 residues: CASSLTGRNEQFF. DNA for the CDR3: TGTGCCAGCAGTTTAACAGGGCGGAATGAGCAGTTCTTC.

This rearrangement joins TRBV14 to TRBJ1-3; D not certain. The CDR3 has 15 amino acids. The V and J ends lost 5 bases and 1 base respectively, with 12 bases between them. CDR1 is SGHDN, CDR2 FVKESK, per germline. The DNA for the CDR3 is TGTGCCAGCAGCTACCCGACCTCTTCTGGAAACACCATATATTTT. Its protein is CASSYPTSSGNTIYF.

CDR3 DNA sequence: TGTGCCAGCGGAAAGGACAGGGGGCGGTCAGATACGCAGTATTTT. It translates to CASGKDRGRSDTQYF. The chain employs TRBV2 and TRBJ2-3; 11 nucleotides match TRBD1. This CDR3 has 15 residues. Germline V gene sequence: CDR1 SNHLY, CDR2 FYNNEI. V shed 8 bases and J 4 bases; nucleotides not matched to a gene: 8.

This chain connects TRBV18 to TRBJ1-4, with 7 bases matching TRBD1. The length of the CDR3 is 17 residues. Trimming at V came to 3 bases and at J to 7 bases, leaving 14 bases not matched to a gene. Germline-derived CDR1 and CDR2 are KGHSH and LQKENI. The CDR3 loop is CASSPRTRQGKGEKLFF. CDR3 nucleotide sequence: TGTGCCAGCTCACCGCGAACCCGACAGGGAAAGGGTGAAAAACTGTTTTTT. Together with reference TRBV18 and TRBJ1-4, the CDR3 gives the full variable domain: NAGVMQNPRHLVRRRGQEARLRCSPMKGHSHVYWYRQLPEEGLKFMVYLQKENIIDESGMPKERFSAEFPKEGPSILRIQQVVRGDSAAYFCASSPRTRQGKGEKLFFGSGTQLSVL.

The chain uses TRBV9 and TRBJ1-3; D is possibly TRBD1 (5 bases). Germline V gives CDR1 SGDLS, CDR2 YYNGEE. This CDR3 is built from 15 residues. V was clipped by 4 bases and J by 2 bases, with 13 bases between them. As DNA, the CDR3 is TGTGCCAGCAGCCTGAGGGGCGATACTGGAAACACCATATATTTT. Protein sequence: CASSLRGDTGNTIYF.

CDR3 in DNA: TGTGCCAGCAGTTTGACCGGACCGGGGGCTTTCTTT. As protein: CASSLTGPGAFF. The V call is TRBV28, the J call TRBJ1-1; unclear D gene. Germline-derived CDR1 and CDR2 are MDHEN and SYDVKM. V lost 3 bases to trimming and J lost 11 bases, with 13 bases between them. CDR3 size: 12 residues.

V and J are TRBV30 and TRBJ1-5; 8 nucleotides line up with TRBD1. With 2 bases clipped from V and 6 bases from J, the junction kept 9 bases outside the gene matches. Germline loops: CDR1 GTSNPN, CDR2 SVGIG (reference sequence). This CDR3 is 15 amino acids long. The CDR3 DNA is TGTGCCTGGAGTACAGGGGGTAGTGTAGGTCAGCCCCAGCATTTT. Its translation is CAWSTGGSVGQPQHF. The entire variable domain, with the rest obtained from reference TRBV30 and TRBJ1-5, is as follows: SQTIHQWPATLVQPVGSPLSLECTVEGTSNPNLYWYRQAAGRGLQLLFYSVGIGQISSEVPQNLSASRPQDRQFILSSKKLLLSDSGFYLCAWSTGGSVGQPQHFGDGTRLSIL.

The chain joins TRBV6-1 to TRBJ1-2, with D hard to call. CDR1 and CDR2 from the germline V gene are MNHNS and SASEGT. Deletions cut 4 bases from V and 4 bases from J, with 7 bases between. CDR3 size: 12 residues. The CDR3 here is CASSVGLYGYTF. The CDR3 bases are TGTGCCAGCAGTGTGGGCCTCTATGGCTACACCTTC.

The rearrangement joins TRBV18 to TRBJ2-1, with TRBD2 matching 9 bases. J was trimmed by 7 bases and V by 4 bases; bases with no gene match: 17. CDR1 and CDR2 from the germline V gene are KGHSH and LQKENI. The CDR3 spans 18 residues. CDR3 loop: CASSLRLLGLAGTNEQFF. For the CDR3, the DNA is TGTGCCAGCTCACTACGCCTCCTGGGGCTAGCGGGAACGAATGAGCAGTTCTTC.

The chain recombines TRBV29-1 with TRBJ2-7; D might be TRBD2 (6 bases). The V gene lost 3 bases and the J gene lost 7 bases, with 16 bases spanning the gap. Germline lookup yields CDR1 SQVTM and CDR2 ANQGSEA. The CDR3 has 13 residues. CDR3 sequence: CSVEKIRGSEQYF. The CDR3 bases are TGCAGCGTTGAGAAAATCCGGGGGTCAGAGCAGTACTTC.

The gene calls are TRBV27 and TRBJ2-5, with TRBD1 matching over 9 bases. CDR1 and CDR2 from the germline V gene are MNHEY and SMNVEV (reference sequence). V gave up 5 bases and J gave up 5 bases; unmatched junction bases: 9. This CDR3 is built from 15 residues. CDR3 residues: CASSLTGTGRETQYF. The CDR3 bases are TGTGCCAGCAGTCTAACCGGGACAGGGAGGGAGACCCAGTACTTC.

The chain links TRBV7-3 to TRBJ2-5; possibly TRBD2 for D (6 bases). Germline V gene lookup returns CDR1 SGHTA and CDR2 FQGTGA. This CDR3 is built from 15 residues. The V end was cut by 2 bases, the J end by 4 bases, with 14 bases between. The DNA of the CDR3 is TGTGCCAGCAGCTTAGGCCCGTTGGGGGGAGAGACCCAGTACTTC. Protein sequence: CASSLGPLGGETQYF.